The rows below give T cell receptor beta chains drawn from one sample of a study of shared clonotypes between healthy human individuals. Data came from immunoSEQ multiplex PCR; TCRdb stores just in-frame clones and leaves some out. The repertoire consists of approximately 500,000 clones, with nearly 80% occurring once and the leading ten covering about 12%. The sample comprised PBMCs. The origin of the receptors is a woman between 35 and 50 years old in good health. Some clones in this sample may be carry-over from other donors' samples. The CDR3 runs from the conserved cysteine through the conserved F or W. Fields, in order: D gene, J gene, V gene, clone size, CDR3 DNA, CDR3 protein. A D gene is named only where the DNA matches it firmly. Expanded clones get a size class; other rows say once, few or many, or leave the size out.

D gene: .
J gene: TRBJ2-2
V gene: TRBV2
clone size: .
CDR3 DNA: TGTGCCAGCGCGCCGAGTAGGGTGCCCGGGGAGCTGTTTTTT
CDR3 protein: CASAPSRVPGELFF

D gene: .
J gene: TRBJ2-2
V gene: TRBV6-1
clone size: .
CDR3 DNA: TGTGCCAGCAGTGAAGTCAGGGAGCTGTTTTTT
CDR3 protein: CASSEVRELFF

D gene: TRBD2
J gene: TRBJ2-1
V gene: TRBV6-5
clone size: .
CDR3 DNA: TGTGCCAGCAGGGACATGCGGGAGTACAATGAGCAGTTCTTC
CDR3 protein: CASRDMREYNEQFF

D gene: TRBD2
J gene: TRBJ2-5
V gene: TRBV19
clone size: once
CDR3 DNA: TGTGCCAGTAGTAGGCCTAGCGGGAGTAAAGAGACCCAGTACTTC
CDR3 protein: CASSRPSGSKETQYF

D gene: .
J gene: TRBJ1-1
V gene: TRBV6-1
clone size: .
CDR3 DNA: TGTGCCAGCAGGCCGGAAAACACTGAAGCTTTCTTT
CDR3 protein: CASRPENTEAFF

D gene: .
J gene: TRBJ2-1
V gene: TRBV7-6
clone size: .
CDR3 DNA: TGTGCCAGCAGCCCTGGGGGCAGGGGATACAATGAGCAGTTCTTC
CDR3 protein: CASSPGGRGYNEQFF

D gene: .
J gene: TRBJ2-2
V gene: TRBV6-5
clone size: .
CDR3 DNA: TGTGCCAGCAGATCGGGGGCGAACACCGGGGAGCTGTTTTTT
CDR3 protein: CASRSGANTGELFF

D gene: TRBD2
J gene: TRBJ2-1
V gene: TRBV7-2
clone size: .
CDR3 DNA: TGTGCCAGCAGCCCGGCGGGTGTTAGCGGGTGGTTCTTC
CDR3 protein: CASSPAGVSGWFF

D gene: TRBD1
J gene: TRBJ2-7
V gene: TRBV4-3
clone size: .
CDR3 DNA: TGCGCCAGCAGCCAAGGATTAGGGACAGGGGTCCACGAGCAGTACTTC
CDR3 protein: CASSQGLGTGVHEQYF

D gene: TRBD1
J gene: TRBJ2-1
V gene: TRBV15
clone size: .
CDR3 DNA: TGTGCCACCAGCAGGGGACAGGAAAACAATGAGCAGTTCTTC
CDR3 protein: CATSRGQENNEQFF

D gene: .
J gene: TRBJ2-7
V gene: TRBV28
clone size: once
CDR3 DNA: TGTGCCAGCAGCCCAAACTGGGACGAGCAGTACTTC
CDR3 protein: CASSPNWDEQYF

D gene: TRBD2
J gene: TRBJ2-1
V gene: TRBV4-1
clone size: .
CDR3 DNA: TGCGCCAGCAGCCGGTTAGCGGGAGTGAATAATGAGCAGTTCTTC
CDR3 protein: CASSRLAGVNNEQFF

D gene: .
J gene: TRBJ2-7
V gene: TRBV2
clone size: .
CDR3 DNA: TGTGCCAGCGCACCTAGTTTCCTACAGGAGCAGTACTTC
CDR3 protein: CASAPSFLQEQYF